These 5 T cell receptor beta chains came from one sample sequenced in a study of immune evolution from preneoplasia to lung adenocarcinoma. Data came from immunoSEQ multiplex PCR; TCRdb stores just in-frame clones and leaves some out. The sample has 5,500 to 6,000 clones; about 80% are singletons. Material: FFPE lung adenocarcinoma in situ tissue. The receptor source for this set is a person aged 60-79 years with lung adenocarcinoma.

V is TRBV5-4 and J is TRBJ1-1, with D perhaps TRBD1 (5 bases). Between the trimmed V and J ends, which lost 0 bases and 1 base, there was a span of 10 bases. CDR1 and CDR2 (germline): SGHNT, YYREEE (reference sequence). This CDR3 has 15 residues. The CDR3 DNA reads TGTGCCAGCAGCTTGGCTGGACAAAGGAACACTGAAGCTTTCTTT. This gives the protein CASSLAGQRNTEAFF.

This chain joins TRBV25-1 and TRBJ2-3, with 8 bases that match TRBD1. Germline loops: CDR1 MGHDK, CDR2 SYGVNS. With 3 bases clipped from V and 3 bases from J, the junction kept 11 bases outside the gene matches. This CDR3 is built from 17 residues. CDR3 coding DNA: TGTGCCAGCAGTGACCCGCCAGGGGGCGAGGGAACAGATACGCAGTATTTT. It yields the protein CASSDPPGGEGTDTQYF.

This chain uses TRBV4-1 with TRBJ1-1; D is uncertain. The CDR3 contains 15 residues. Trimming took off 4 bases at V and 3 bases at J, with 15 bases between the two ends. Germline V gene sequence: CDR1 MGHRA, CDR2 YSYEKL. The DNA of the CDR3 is TGCGCCAGCAGCCCTGATGCCCCTTACTACACTGAAGCTTTCTTT. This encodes CASSPDAPYYTEAFF.

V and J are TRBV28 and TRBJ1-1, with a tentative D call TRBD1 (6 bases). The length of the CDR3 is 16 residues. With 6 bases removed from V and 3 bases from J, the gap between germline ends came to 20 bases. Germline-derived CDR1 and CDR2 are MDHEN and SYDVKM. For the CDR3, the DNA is TGTGCCAGCAGCCCGGGGGATATAGGGGGGTACACTGAAGCTTTCTTT. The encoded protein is CASSPGDIGGYTEAFF.

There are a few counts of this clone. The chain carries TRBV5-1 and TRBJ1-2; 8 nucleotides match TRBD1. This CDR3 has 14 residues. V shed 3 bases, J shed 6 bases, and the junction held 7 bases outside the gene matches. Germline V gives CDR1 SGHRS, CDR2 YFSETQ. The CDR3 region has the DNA TGCGCCAGCAGCTCGGGACAGGTAGAGAATGGCTACACCTTC. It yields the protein CASSSGQVENGYTF.